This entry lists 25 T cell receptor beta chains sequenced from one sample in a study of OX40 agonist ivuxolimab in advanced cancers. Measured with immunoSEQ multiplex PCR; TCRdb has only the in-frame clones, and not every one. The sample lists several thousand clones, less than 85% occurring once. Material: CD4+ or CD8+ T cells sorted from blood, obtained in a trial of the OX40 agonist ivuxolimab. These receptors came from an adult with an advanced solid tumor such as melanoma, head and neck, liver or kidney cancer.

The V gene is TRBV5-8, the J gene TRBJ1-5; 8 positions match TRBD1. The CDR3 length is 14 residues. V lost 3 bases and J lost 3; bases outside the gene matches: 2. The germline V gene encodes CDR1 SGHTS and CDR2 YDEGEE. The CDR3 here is CASSWTGNNQPQHF. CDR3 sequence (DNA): TGTGCCAGCAGCTGGACAGGGAACAATCAGCCCCAGCATTTT.

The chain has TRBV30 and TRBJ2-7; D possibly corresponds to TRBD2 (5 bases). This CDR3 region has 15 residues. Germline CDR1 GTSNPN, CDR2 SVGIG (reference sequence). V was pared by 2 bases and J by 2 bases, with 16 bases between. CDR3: CAWSPTVVGAYEQYF. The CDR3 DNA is TGTGCCTGGAGTCCGACGGTGGTCGGGGCCTACGAGCAGTACTTC.

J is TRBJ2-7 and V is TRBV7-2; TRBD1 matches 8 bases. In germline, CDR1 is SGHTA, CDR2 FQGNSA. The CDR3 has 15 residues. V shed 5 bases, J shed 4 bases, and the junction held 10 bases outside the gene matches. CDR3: CASSGAGGQVYEQYF. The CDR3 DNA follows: TGTGCCAGCAGCGGGGCAGGGGGCCAGGTGTACGAGCAGTACTTC.

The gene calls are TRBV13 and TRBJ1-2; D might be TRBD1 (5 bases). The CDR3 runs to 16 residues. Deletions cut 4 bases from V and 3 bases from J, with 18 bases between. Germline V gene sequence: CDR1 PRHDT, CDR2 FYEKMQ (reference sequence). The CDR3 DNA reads TGTGCCAGCAGCTCCGCCTCAGGGATGAAAGACTATGGCTACACCTTC. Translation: CASSSASGMKDYGYTF.

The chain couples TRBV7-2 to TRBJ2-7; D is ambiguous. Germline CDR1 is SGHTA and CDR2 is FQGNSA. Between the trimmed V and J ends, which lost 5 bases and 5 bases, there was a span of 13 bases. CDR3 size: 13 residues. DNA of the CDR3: TGTGCCAGCAGCCCCACGCCCTATAACGAGCAGTACTTC. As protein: CASSPTPYNEQYF.

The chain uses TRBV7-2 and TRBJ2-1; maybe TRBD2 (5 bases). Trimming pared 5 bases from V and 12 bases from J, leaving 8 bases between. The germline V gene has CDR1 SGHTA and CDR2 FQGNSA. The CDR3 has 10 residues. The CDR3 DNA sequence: TGTGCCAGCAGCCGAGGAGGGCAGTTCTTC. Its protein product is CASSRGGQFF. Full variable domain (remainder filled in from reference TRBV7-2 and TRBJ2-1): GAGVSQSPSNKVTEKGKDVELRCDPISGHTALYWYRQSLGQGLEFLIYFQGNSAPDKSGLPSDRFSAERTGGSVSTLTIQRTQQEDSAVYLCASSRGGQFFGPGTRLTVL.

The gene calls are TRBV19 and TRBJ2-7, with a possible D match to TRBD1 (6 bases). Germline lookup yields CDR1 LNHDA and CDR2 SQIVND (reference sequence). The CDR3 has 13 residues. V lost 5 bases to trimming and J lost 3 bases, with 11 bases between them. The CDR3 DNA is TGTGCCAGTAGTTCAGGGGTCGGCTACGAGCAGTACTTC. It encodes CASSSGVGYEQYF.

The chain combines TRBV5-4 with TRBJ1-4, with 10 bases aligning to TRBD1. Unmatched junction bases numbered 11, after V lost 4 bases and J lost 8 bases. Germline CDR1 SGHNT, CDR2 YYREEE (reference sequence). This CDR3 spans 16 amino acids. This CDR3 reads CASSPDLGQGGEKLFF. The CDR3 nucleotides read TGTGCCAGCAGCCCTGACCTTGGACAGGGGGGAGAAAAACTGTTTTTT.

The CDR3 loop is CASSERVAGGTDTQYF. CDR3 nucleotides: TGTGCCAGCAGTGAACGGGTAGCGGGGGGCACAGATACGCAGTATTTT. The V and J genes are TRBV2 and TRBJ2-3; the match to TRBD2 covers 9 bases. The CDR3 consists of 16 residues. Unmatched junction bases numbered 4, after V lost 2 bases and J lost 1 base. Germline CDR1 is SNHLY and CDR2 is FYNNEI.

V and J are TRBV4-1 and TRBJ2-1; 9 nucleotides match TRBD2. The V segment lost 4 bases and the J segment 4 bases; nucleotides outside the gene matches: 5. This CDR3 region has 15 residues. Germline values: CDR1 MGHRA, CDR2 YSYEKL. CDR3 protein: CASSPTSGSYNEQFF. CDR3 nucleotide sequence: TGCGCCAGCAGCCCCACTAGCGGGTCTTACAATGAGCAGTTCTTC.

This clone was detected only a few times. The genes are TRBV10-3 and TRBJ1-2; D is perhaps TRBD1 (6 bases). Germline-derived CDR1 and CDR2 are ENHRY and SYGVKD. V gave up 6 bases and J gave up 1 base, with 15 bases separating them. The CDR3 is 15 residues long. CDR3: CAISPGQSVNYGYTF. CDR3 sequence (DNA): TGTGCCATCAGCCCGGGACAAAGTGTTAACTATGGCTACACCTTC.

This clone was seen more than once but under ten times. In DNA form, the CDR3 reads TGTGCCAGCAGCCCATATGGTGTAGCGGACACCGGGGAGCTGTTTTTT. Its protein is CASSPYGVADTGELFF. V and J are TRBV4-2 and TRBJ2-2; D is possibly TRBD2 (6 bases). CDR1 is LGHNA and CDR2 is YNFKEQ in the germline V gene. The CDR3 loop spans 16 amino acids. Trimming stripped 4 bases from V and 3 bases from J, with 15 bases between.

The CDR3 sequence is CASAALDTGELFF. The CDR3 DNA reads TGCGCCAGCGCGGCCTTGGACACCGGGGAGCTGTTTTTT. The chain couples TRBV5-1 to TRBJ2-2; the D is unclear. V was shortened by 7 bases and J by 3 bases, with 10 bases between the two germline ends. The germline V gene has CDR1 SGHRS and CDR2 YFSETQ. There are 13 residues in the CDR3. Combining the CDR3 with reference TRBV5-1 and TRBJ2-2 gives the whole variable domain KAGVTQTPRYLIKTRGQQVTLSCSPISGHRSVSWYQQTPGQGLQFLFEYFSETQRNKGNFPGRFSGRQFSNSRSEMNVSTLELGDSALYLCASAALDTGELFFGEGSRLTVL.

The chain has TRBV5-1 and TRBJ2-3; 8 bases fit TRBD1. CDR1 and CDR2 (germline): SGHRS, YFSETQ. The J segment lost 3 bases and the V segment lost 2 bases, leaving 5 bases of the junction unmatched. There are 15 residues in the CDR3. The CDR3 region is CASSFGRDRTDTQYF. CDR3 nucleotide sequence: TGCGCCAGCAGCTTCGGTCGGGACAGGACAGATACGCAGTATTTT.

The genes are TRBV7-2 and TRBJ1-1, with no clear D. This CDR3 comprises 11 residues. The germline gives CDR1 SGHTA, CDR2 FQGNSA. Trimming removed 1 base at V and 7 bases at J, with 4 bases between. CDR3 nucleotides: TGTGCCAGCAGCTTAGAAGGTGAAGCTTTCTTT. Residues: CASSLEGEAFF.

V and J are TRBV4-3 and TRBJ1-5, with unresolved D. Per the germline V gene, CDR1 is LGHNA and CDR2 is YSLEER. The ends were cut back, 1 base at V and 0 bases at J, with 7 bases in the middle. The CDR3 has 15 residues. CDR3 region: CASSQGYHSNQPQHF. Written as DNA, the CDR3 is TGCGCCAGCAGCCAAGGTTATCATAGCAATCAGCCCCAGCATTTT.

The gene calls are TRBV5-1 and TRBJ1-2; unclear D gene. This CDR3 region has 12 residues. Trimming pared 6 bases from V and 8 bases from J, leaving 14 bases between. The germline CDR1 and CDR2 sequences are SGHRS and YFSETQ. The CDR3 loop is CASKDGEYGYTF. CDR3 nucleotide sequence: TGCGCCAGCAAGGACGGGGAATACGGCTACACCTTC.

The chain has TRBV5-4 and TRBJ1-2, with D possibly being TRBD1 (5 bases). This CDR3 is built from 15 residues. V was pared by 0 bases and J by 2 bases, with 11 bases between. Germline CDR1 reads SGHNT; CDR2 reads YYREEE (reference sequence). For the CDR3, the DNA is TGTGCCAGCAGCTTGGTTGGGGGGGACAACTATGGCTACACCTTC. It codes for CASSLVGGDNYGYTF.

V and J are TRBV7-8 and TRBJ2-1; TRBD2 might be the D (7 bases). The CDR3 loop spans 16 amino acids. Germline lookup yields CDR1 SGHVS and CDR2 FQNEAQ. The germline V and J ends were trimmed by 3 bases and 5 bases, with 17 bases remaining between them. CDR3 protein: CASSFKGGSVNNEQFF. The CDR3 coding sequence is TGTGCCAGCAGCTTTAAGGGGGGGTCGGTTAACAATGAGCAGTTCTTC.

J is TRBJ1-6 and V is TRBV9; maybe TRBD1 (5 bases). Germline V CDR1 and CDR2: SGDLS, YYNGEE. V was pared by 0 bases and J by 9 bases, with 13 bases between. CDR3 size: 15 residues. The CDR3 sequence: CASSVGWTLSSPLHF. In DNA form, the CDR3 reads TGTGCCAGCAGCGTAGGTTGGACACTTAGTTCACCCCTCCACTTT.

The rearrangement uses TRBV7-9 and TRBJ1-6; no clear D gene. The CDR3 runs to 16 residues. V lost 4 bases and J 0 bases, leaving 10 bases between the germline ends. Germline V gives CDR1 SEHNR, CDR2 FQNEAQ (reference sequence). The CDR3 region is CASSYEGSSYNSPLHF. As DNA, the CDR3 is TGTGCCAGCAGCTATGAGGGAAGCTCCTATAATTCACCCCTCCACTTT.

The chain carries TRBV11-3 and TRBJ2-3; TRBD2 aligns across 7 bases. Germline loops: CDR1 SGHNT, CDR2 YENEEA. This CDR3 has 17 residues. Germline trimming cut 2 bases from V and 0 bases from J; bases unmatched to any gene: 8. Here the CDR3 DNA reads TGTGCCAGCAGCTTAAGCCCCGGGCGGGAGAGCACAGATACGCAGTATTTT. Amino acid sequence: CASSLSPGRESTDTQYF.

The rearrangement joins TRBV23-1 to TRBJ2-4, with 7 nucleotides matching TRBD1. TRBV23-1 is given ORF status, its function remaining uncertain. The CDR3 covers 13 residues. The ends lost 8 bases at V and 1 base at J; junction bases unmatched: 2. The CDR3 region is CASSQGAKNIQYF. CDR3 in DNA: TGCGCCAGCTCACAGGGGGCCAAAAACATTCAGTACTTC.

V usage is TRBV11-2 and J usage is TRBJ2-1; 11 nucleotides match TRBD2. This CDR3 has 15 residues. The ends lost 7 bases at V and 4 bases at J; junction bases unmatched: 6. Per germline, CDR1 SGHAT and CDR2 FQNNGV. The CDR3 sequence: CASTLGLAEYNEQFF. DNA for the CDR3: TGTGCCAGCACCCTGGGACTAGCGGAGTACAATGAGCAGTTCTTC.

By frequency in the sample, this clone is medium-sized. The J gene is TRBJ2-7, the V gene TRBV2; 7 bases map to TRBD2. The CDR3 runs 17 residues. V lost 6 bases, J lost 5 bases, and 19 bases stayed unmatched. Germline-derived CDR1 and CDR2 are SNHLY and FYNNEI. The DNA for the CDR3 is TGTGCCAGCAGCTACGCCACGGTGGGGCGGGAGAGGAACGAGCAGTACTTC. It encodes CASSYATVGRERNEQYF.